Below, one TCR beta chain is given with its context. This sample was taken from a study of PD-1 blockade in classical Hodgkin lymphoma. Trimming took 6 bases from V and 10 from J; bases not matched to a gene: 8. The CDR3 runs to 15 residues. Germline lookup yields CDR1 MDHEN and CDR2 SYDVKM. Each patient relapsed following autologous stem cell transplantation, and prior brentuximab vedotin exposure differed. Under best response, outcomes were complete response, partial response or progressive disease. Using immunoSEQ multiplex PCR, the repertoire was profiled, and TCRdb retains in-frame clones only, with some absent. The table shows 75,000 to 100,000 clones, with roughly 79% occurring only once.

This TCR was recovered from a human donor with classical Hodgkin lymphoma. Here the sequenced sample was peripheral blood mononuclear cells (PBMCs), taken before the second cycle of nivolumab. The genes are TRBV28 and TRBJ2-1, with 14 bases lining up with TRBD2. This CDR3 reads CASRTTSGRAYEQFF. CDR3 coding DNA: TGTGCCAGCAGGACGACTAGCGGGAGGGCCTACGAGCAGTTCTTC.